Here is one T cell receptor beta chain with its context. The record originates from a study of blood T cells in healthy people across ages. The CDR3 is 15 residues long. The V gene's germline CDR1 is LGHNA and CDR2 YNFKEQ. V was trimmed by 3 bases and J by 1 base, leaving 9 bases between them. Using a J-beta primer mix together with a sample-barcoded 5' primer, a second PCR was run for roughly 7 to 11 cycles. Every sample gave at least 2.5 million paired-end reads containing CDR3. TCRdb recomputed calls from the 5' RACE reads with MiXCR, one row per CDR3 protein. The repertoire consists of 1.5 million to 2 million distinct CDR3 sequences, with about 35% occurring once and the leading ten covering approximately 10%.

This sequence joins TRBV4-2 and TRBJ2-2; D remains ambiguous. The TCR comes from a woman younger than 45 in good health. The sequencing sample was made of blood. DNA for the CDR3: TGTGCCAGCAGCCAGTCCGCTATGAACACCGGGGAGCTGTTTTTT. Translating gives CASSQSAMNTGELFF.